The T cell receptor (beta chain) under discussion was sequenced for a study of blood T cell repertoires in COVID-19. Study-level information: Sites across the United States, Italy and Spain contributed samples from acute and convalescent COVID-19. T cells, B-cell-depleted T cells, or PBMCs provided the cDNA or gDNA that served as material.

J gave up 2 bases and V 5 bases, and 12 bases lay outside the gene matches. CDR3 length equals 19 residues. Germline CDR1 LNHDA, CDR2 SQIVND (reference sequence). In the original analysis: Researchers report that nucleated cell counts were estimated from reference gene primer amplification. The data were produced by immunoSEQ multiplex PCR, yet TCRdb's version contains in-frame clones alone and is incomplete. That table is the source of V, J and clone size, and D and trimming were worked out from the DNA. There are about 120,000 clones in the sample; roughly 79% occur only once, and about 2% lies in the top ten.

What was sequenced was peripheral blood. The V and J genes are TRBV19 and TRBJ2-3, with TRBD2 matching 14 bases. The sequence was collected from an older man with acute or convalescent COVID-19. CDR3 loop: CASSPGLAGGAPDTDTQYF. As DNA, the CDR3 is TGTGCCAGTAGTCCCGGACTAGCGGGGGGTGCCCCTGACACAGATACGCAGTATTTT.